Following are 7 T cell receptor beta chains from one sample sequenced in a study of cytomegalovirus exposure and HLA in healthy donors. The PCR employed 60 Vbeta primers together with 13 Jbeta primers. Data came from immunoSEQ multiplex PCR; TCRdb stores just in-frame clones and leaves some out. The sample yields some 81,000 clones, around 70% seen once. Sequenced input: PBMCs. The receptors were sampled from a woman aged 40 to 50 in good health and CMV-seropositive.

The rearrangement uses TRBV5-1 and TRBJ2-5; a possible D gene is TRBD1 (6 bases). With 0 bases removed from V and 4 bases from J, the gap between germline ends came to 13 bases. Germline values: CDR1 SGHRS, CDR2 YFSETQ. There are 15 residues in the CDR3. For the CDR3, the DNA is TGCGCCAGCAGCTTGGCTGGTGTAGGGGGAGAGACCCAGTACTTC. This translates into CASSLAGVGGETQYF. The full variable domain, completed using reference TRBV5-1 and TRBJ2-5, is KAGVTQTPRYLIKTRGQQVTLSCSPISGHRSVSWYQQTPGQGLQFLFEYFSETQRNKGNFPGRFSGRQFSNSRSEMNVSTLELGDSALYLCASSLAGVGGETQYFGPGTRLLVL.

V usage is TRBV5-4 and J usage is TRBJ2-4; D possibly corresponds to TRBD2 (6 bases). The CDR3 covers 16 residues. Germline V gene data show CDR1 as SGHNT and CDR2 as YYREEE (reference sequence). The ends were cut back, 2 bases at V and 1 base at J, with 13 bases in the middle. Here the CDR3 reads CASSLTGVNAKNIQYF. The CDR3 nucleotides read TGTGCCAGCAGCTTAACGGGGGTGAACGCCAAAAACATTCAGTACTTC.

This clone showed up just once. The V and J genes are TRBV5-6 and TRBJ1-6; no clear D. The CDR3 is made up of 16 amino acids. The germline V gene has CDR1 SGHDT and CDR2 YYEEEE. V was clipped by 2 bases and J by 0 bases, with 9 bases between them. CDR3 sequence reads: CASSFWRSSYNSPLHF. In DNA form, the CDR3 reads TGTGCCAGCAGCTTCTGGCGGAGCTCCTATAATTCACCCCTCCACTTT.

The CDR3 nucleotides are TGTGCCAGCAGCTTAGCTGCTAGCCTGGGTATCGATGAGCAGTTCTTC. Amino acid sequence: CASSLAASLGIDEQFF. This rearrangement joins TRBV7-6 to TRBJ2-1; D perhaps matches TRBD2 (5 bases). Trimming stripped 0 bases from V and 8 bases from J, with 17 bases between. CDR3 length: 16 amino acids. CDR1 and CDR2 (germline): SGHVS, FNYEAQ.

The gene calls are TRBV18 and TRBJ2-5; 10 bases are a match to TRBD2. The CDR3 extends over 17 amino acids. CDR1 is KGHSH, CDR2 LQKENI, per germline. J gave up 4 bases and V 0 bases, and 8 bases lay outside the gene matches. CDR3 nucleotide sequence: TGTGCCAGCTCACCACCAGTCGGGACTAGCGTGGGAGAGACCCAGTACTTC. It specifies CASSPPVGTSVGETQYF.

The chain is built from TRBV7-2 and TRBJ1-5; D is undetermined. V shed 1 base and J shed 4 bases, with 8 bases lying between them. The V gene's germline CDR1 is SGHTA and CDR2 FQGNSA. The CDR3 has 14 amino acids. CDR3 protein: CASSLGGVNQPQHF. As DNA, the CDR3 is TGTGCCAGCAGCTTAGGCGGGGTGAATCAGCCCCAGCATTTT. The whole variable domain, remainder taken from reference TRBV7-2 and TRBJ1-5, is GAGVSQSPSNKVTEKGKDVELRCDPISGHTALYWYRQSLGQGLEFLIYFQGNSAPDKSGLPSDRFSAERTGGSVSTLTIQRTQQEDSAVYLCASSLGGVNQPQHFGDGTRLSIL.

V usage is TRBV18 and J usage is TRBJ1-1; no clear D. Trimming shortened V by 6 bases and J by 2 bases, and 10 bases separated the two germline ends. CDR3 size: 13 residues. Germline CDR1 is KGHSH and CDR2 is LQKENI. Here the CDR3 reads CASSSGSNTEAFF. The CDR3 DNA is TGTGCCAGCTCCTCGGGGTCCAACACTGAAGCTTTCTTT.